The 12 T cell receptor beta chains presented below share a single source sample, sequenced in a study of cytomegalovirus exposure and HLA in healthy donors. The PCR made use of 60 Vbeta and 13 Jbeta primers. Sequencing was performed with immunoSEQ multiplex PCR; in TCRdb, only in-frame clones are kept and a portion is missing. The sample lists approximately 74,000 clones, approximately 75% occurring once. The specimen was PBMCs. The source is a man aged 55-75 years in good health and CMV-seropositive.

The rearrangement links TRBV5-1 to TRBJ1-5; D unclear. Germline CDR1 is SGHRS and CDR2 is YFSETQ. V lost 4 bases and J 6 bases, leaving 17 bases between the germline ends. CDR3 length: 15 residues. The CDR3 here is CASSSETGGGQPQHF. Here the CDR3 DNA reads TGCGCCAGCAGCAGTGAAACCGGTGGCGGTCAGCCCCAGCATTTT.

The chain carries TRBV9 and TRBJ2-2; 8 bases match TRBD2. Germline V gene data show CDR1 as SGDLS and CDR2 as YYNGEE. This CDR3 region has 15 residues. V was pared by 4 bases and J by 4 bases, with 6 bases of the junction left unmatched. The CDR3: CASSPSGRPTGELFF. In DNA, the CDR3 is TGTGCCAGCAGCCCGAGCGGGAGACCCACCGGGGAGCTGTTTTTT. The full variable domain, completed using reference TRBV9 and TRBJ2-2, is DSGVTQTPKHLITATGQRVTLRCSPRSGDLSVYWYQQSLDQGLQFLIQYYNGEERAKGNILERFSAQQFPDLHSELNLSSLELGDSALYFCASSPSGRPTGELFFGEGSRLTVL.

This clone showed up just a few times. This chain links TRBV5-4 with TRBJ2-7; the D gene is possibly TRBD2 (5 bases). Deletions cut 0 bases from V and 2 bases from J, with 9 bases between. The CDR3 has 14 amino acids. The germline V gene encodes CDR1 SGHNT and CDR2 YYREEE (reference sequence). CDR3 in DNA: TGTGCCAGCAGCTTGGCCGAGGGCGCCTACGAGCAGTACTTC. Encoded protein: CASSLAEGAYEQYF.

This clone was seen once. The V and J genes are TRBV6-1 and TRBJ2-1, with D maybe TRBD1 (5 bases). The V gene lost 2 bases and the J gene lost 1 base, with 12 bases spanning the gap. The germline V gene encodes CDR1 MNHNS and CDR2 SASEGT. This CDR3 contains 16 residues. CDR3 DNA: TGTGCCAGCAGTGAACTCGACAGTTTGTCCTACAATGAGCAGTTCTTC. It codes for CASSELDSLSYNEQFF.

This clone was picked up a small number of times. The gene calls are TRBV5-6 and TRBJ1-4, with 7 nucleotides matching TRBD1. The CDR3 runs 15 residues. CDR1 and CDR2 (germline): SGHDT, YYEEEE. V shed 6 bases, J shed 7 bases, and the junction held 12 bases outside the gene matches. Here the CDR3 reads CASTPNNRGGEKLFF. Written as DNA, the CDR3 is TGTGCCAGCACCCCTAATAACAGGGGCGGTGAAAAACTGTTTTTT.

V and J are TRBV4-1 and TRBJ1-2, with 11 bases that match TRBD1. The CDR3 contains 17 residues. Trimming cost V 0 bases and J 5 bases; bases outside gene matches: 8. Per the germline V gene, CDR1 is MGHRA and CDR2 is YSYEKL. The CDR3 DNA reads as TGCGCCAGCAGCCAAGACTTTAGGACAGGGGGCATGTATGGCTACACCTTC. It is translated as CASSQDFRTGGMYGYTF.

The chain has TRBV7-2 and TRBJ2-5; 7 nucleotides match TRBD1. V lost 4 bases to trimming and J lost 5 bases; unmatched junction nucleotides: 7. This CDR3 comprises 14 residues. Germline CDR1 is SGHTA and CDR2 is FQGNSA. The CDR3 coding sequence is TGTGCCAGCAGCTCTAGGACAGGCCCTGAGACCCAGTACTTC. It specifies CASSSRTGPETQYF.

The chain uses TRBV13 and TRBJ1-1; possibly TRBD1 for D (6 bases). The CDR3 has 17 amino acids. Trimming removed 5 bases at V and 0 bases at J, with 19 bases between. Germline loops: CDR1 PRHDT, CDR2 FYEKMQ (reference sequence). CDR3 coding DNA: TGTGCCAGCAGCCCCTCCAAGGGACAATTCATGAACACTGAAGCTTTCTTT. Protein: CASSPSKGQFMNTEAFF.

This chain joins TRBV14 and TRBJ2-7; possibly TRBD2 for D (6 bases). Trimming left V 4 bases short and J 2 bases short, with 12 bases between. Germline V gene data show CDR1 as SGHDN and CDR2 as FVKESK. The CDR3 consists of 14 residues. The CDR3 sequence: CASSLGGGTYEQYF. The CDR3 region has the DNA TGTGCCAGCAGCCTTGGGGGAGGCACCTACGAGCAGTACTTC.

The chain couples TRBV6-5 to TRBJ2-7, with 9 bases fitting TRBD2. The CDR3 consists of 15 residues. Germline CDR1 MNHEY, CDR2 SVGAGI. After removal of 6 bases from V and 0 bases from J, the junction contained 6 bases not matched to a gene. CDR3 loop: CASRPPGLASYEQYF. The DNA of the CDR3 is TGTGCCAGCAGACCCCCGGGACTAGCCTCCTACGAGCAGTACTTC.

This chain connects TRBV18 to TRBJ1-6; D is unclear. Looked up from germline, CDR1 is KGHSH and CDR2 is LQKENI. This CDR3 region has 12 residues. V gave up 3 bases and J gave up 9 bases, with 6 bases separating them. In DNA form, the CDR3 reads TGTGCCAGCTCACCTCCGGGTTCACCCCTCCACTTT. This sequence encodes CASSPPGSPLHF.

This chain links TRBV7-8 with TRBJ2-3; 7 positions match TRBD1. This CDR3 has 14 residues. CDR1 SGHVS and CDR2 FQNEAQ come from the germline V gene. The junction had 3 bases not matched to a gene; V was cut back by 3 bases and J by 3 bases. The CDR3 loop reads CASSFDRATDTQYF. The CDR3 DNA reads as TGTGCCAGCAGCTTTGACAGGGCTACAGATACGCAGTATTTT.